This T cell receptor (beta chain) was recorded in a study of T cell repertoires in cytomegalovirus infection (dated by TCRdb to between 2018 and 2021). About the study as a whole: Recently identified HLA-C-restricted CMV epitopes, whose presentation resists viral immunomodulation, were targeted by peptide stimulations together with well-studied HLA-B-restricted epitopes. Donor HLA type was relevant to the analysis, because carriage of CMV infection together with the matching HLA type was indicated by public TCR beta signatures. On the study overall, not on this receptor specifically: The ex vivo response was dominated by HLA-C-restricted CMV-specific TCR beta clonotypes, which also provided the single most frequent clonotype in two of eight donors. In both this cohort and an independent roughly 330-donor cohort, the cumulative frequency of public TCR beta family members distinguished carriers of CMV infection plus the relevant HLA type.

This clonotype was seen only a few times. Its antigen remains unidentified. The sample holds no much larger clone one base away, and base qualities are not on file. The instrument given in TCRdb is Illumina HiSeq 1500. TCRdb itself trimmed the public reads at Q25 with fastp, ran MiXCR and retained productive beta chains. Each entry merges the rows of one CDR3 protein and shows their most common DNA and genes. The sample table lists 250,000 to 300,000 distinct CDR3 sequences, approximately 22% of them with a count of one. The ten largest clones take up roughly 19% of the sample. This specimen's treatment or condition label, per the study, means: in vitro stimulation with specific CMV peptide epitopes to enrich CMV-specific T cells. The germline V gene gives CDR1 as ENHRY and CDR2 as SYGVKD. V was cut back by 0 bases and J by 2 bases, leaving a gap of 14 bases between them. The CDR3 runs 17 amino acids, cysteine and phenylalanine included. This entry keeps only the CDR3 DNA: 51 bases, framed from base 1.

The clonotype originates from a human donor in good health (CMV status not recorded). Some clones in this sample may be carry-over from other donors' samples. This specimen was cultured PBMCs, taken from culture after CMV antigen stimulation. The chain is assembled from TRBV10-3 and TRBJ2-1, with no confident D gene call. The DNA is TGTGCCATCAGTGAGTCGATCGGCGGACCTCCCTACAATGAGCAGTTCTTC. Translated, it gives CAISESIGGPPYNEQFF.